This TCR beta chain is drawn from a study of blood T cell repertoires in COVID-19. TCRdb's table, derived via immunoSEQ multiplex PCR, lists solely in-frame clones and lacks some. The sample gives around 120,000 clones, 78% of which show up once; about 2.5% is in the top ten. Germline assignment: CDR1 MNHEY and CDR2 SMNVEV (reference sequence). The CDR3 loop spans 14 amino acids. The germline V and J ends were trimmed by 0 bases and 5 bases, with 8 bases remaining between them. This sequence was found in a man between 65 and 85 years old with acute or convalescent COVID-19. The V call is TRBV27, the J call TRBJ1-5; D is unclear. Sequenced material: peripheral blood. CDR3 protein: CASSLSTADQPQHF. The CDR3 DNA reads as TGTGCCAGCAGTTTATCTACAGCAGATCAGCCCCAGCATTTT.